The TCR beta chain under discussion was sequenced for a study of T cell responses to AZD1222 COVID-19 vaccine. Findings and caveats of the study: Females made up more of the donors, who were largely white British, and clonal diversity may have come out too low. Targets within unmutated variant regions were reportedly found for nearly half of spike-specific TCRs. Only six people who got AZD1222 tested seropositive at baseline.

V shed 5 bases, J shed 2 bases, and the junction held 6 bases outside the gene matches. The CDR3 is made up of 15 amino acids. Germline assignment: CDR1 LNHDA and CDR2 SQIVND (reference sequence). Clones were sequenced by immunoSEQ multiplex PCR, and TCRdb holds only the in-frame ones, with some missing. There are around 120,000 clones in the sample; roughly 90% occur only once, and 14% to 15% lies in the top ten. As for this clone: Its specificity is unknown.

This receptor was taken from an adult in good health. Specimen: peripheral blood, collected on day 0 of AZD1222 vaccination. The V gene is TRBV19, the J gene TRBJ2-1; 7 bases align to TRBD1. In DNA form, the CDR3 reads TGTGCCAGTAGTTCGAAGACAGGGCCCTACAATGAGCAGTTCTTC. The encoded protein is CASSSKTGPYNEQFF.